This T cell receptor beta chain originates from a study of regulatory T cells in long-lasting Graves disease. This CDR3 is built from 16 residues. Germline loops: CDR1 MNHNS, CDR2 SASEGT. Unmatched junction bases numbered 6, after V lost 2 bases and J lost 3 bases. Stated time point: persistent/refractory GD, antithyroid drugs over 5 years with positive TRAb. Scientists built the TCR library using RNA that was extracted from PBMCs. In this sample, this clonotype turned up a few times. Its antigen is undetermined. Construction of TCR beta libraries relied on iRepertoire HTBI primers and on Arm-PCR targeting CDR3 regions. In the authors' methods: The samples yielded fewer than 75 TRBV and roughly 13 TRBJ segments. Using its own MiXCR run on the multiplex PCR reads, TCRdb lists one record per CDR3 protein. In this record, the V and J calls reflect TCRdb's handling and not the investigators' own analysis. The sample holds 600,000 to 800,000 distinct CDR3 sequences, around 30% seen once.

Study-wide points: Persistent Graves' patients showed less TCR diversity than newly diagnosed ones. Results may be inaccurate due to the small sample size.

The sample was peripheral blood mononuclear cells (PBMCs), taken when the disease was refractory, from a patient treated with antithyroid drugs. This sequence was found in a female donor with Graves disease. J is TRBJ1-5 and V is TRBV6-1; 8 positions match TRBD1. The CDR3 bases are TGTGCCAGCAGTGAACTTAGGACAGGGAACAATCAGCCCCAGCATTTT. This gives the protein CASSELRTGNNQPQHF.